The clone carrying this T cell receptor (beta chain) turned up a few times. Its antigen remains unidentified. The sample is drawn from a study of CD8 T cells in ankylosing spondylitis. TCRdb re-derived calls from the 5' RACE reads in MiXCR, one entry per CDR3 protein. The table includes fewer than 450,000 distinct CDR3 sequences, roughly 15% detected once. Broader study findings: One TCR beta motif, made up of several highly homologous variants, appeared characteristic of ankylosing spondylitis blood. Researchers report that disease-linked clones proved CD8+ and relatively rare in peripheral blood.

The TCR comes from a male donor with ankylosing spondylitis. Sequencing was done on a sample of blood, either unsorted or a sorted T cell fraction (not recorded which).

The CDR3 loop is CASSPTGMGGSGTGELFF. The CDR3 DNA follows: TGTGCCAGCAGTCCGACCGGCATGGGGGGTTCGGGCACCGGGGAGCTGTTTTTT. The rearrangement links TRBV12-3 or TRBV12-4 to TRBJ2-2; D might be TRBD2 (6 bases). V was pared by 5 bases and J by 4 bases, with 23 bases between. The length of the CDR3 is 18 residues.